This entry concerns a single T cell receptor beta chain. The data originate from a study of response to subunit inactivated influenza vaccine. One entry per CDR3 protein, called by TCRdb with MiXCR from the RT-PCR reads. The repertoire holds more than 500,000 distinct CDR3 sequences, with roughly 12% as singletons. Unmatched junction bases numbered 5, after V lost 3 bases and J lost 3 bases. Germline V gene sequence: CDR1 KGHSH, CDR2 LQKENI. The CDR3 extends over 16 amino acids. The same data also went into a second study, on T cells expressing NK-cell markers. As that report states: TCR beta libraries carry UMIs added by 5'RACE template switching.

The specimen was PBMCs from blood, collected on the day of vaccination. The rearrangement uses TRBV18 and TRBJ2-7, with 13 bases fitting TRBD2. This TCR derives from a man aged 45 to 65 who received an inactivated influenza vaccine. The CDR3 sequence is CASSPLGLAGDYEQYF. CDR3 in DNA: TGTGCCAGCTCACCTCTCGGACTAGCGGGAGACTACGAGCAGTACTTC.